Presented here are 27 T cell receptor beta chains from one specimen sequenced in a study of T-cell reconstitution after alpha-beta-depleted transplantation in children (dated by TCRdb to the mid-2010s). The library was made by PCR. TCRdb shows the sequencer as Illumina HiSeq 2500. TCR libraries were prepared with molecular barcoding, using unique molecular identifiers to normalize TCRbeta repertoire quantification. The raw public reads went through TCRdb reprocessing: fastp at Q25, MiXCR clone calling, in-frame beta chains kept. Rows are combined by CDR3 protein, so each entry shows the most common genes and DNA. The sample table contains some 200,000 distinct CDR3 sequences; only one count was recorded for approximately 9.9% of them. Together, the top ten hold about 5.4% of the sample. Sequences were derived from PBMCs from the stem cell graft donor, sampled from the stem cell graft. These receptors came from a human donor who donated a stem cell graft to a child with SCID.

This clonotype was counted ten times or more. The chain is built from TRBV12-3 or TRBV12-4 and TRBJ1-2; 9 positions agree with TRBD1. V lost 7 bases and J lost 3; bases outside the gene matches: 9. The CDR3 covers 15 residues. CDR3 bases: TGTGCCAGCACCCTAATGGGGACAGGGCACTATGGCTACACCTTC. It translates to CASTLMGTGHYGYTF.

This clonotype occurred many times. The chain has TRBV20-1 and TRBJ2-1; no definite D call. Germline V gives CDR1 DFQATT, CDR2 SNEGSKA (reference sequence). The CDR3 sequence is 15 residues long. Trimming stripped 5 bases from V and 0 bases from J, with 14 bases between. CDR3 sequence reads: CSARPGSSSYNEQFF. CDR3 coding DNA: TGCAGTGCTCGCCCAGGCTCAAGCTCCTACAATGAGCAGTTCTTC.

This clonotype was seen repeatedly, ten times or more. The chain employs TRBV20-1 and TRBJ2-3, with 12 bases lining up with TRBD2. J lost 6 bases, V lost 2 bases, and 6 bases had no gene match. The CDR3 runs to 15 residues. Germline V gene lookup returns CDR1 DFQATT and CDR2 SNEGSKA (reference sequence). DNA for the CDR3: TGCAGTGCTAGACCCCCTAGCGGGGGGGCTGATACGCAGTATTTT. This encodes CSARPPSGGADTQYF.

This clonotype was picked up many times. The CDR3 nucleotides read TGTGCCAGCAGTCCGGGGGCACCCCAGAATGAGCAGTTCTTC. Translating it yields CASSPGAPQNEQFF. This chain connects TRBV12-3 or TRBV12-4 to TRBJ2-1; D is tentatively TRBD1 or TRBD2 (6 bases each). This CDR3 contains 14 residues. Trimming cost V 5 bases and J 7 bases, with 15 bases left between them.

This clonotype was recorded many times. The rearrangement links TRBV7-7 to TRBJ2-2; no reliable D call. This CDR3 is 12 amino acids long. Germline CDR1 and CDR2: SSHAT and FNYEAQ (reference sequence). The V end lost 5 bases, the J end lost 8 bases, and 9 bases lay between the germline ends. The CDR3 region has the DNA TGTGCCAGCAGCCAACCTAAGGGGGAGCTGTTTTTT. This encodes CASSQPKGELFF.

This clonotype was counted ten times or more. J is TRBJ2-1 and V is TRBV7-9; perhaps D is TRBD1 or TRBD2 (6 bases each). Trimming removed 6 bases at V and 3 bases at J, with 15 bases between. The CDR3 loop spans 15 amino acids. CDR1 SEHNR and CDR2 FQNEAQ come from the germline V gene (reference sequence). In nucleotides, the CDR3 is TGTGCCAGCAGTCCGACAGGAGGGATCTACAATGAGCAGTTCTTC. It yields the protein CASSPTGGIYNEQFF.

Note on this clonotype: A much larger clonotype is one base distant, so this may be a read error. This sequence joins TRBV5-8 and TRBJ2-7; D possibly corresponds to TRBD2 (5 bases). Germline values: CDR1 SGHTS, CDR2 YDEGEE. The length of the CDR3 is 14 residues. Between the trimmed V and J ends, which lost 2 bases and 6 bases, there was a span of 15 bases. This CDR3 reads CASSFGESSSEQYF. The CDR3 DNA reads as TGTGCCAGCAGCTTCGGGGAAAGCAGCTCCGAGCAGTACTTC. Variable domain in full (rest from reference TRBV5-8 and TRBJ2-7): EAGVTQSPTHLIKTRGQQATLRCSPISGHTSVYWYQQALGLGLQFLLWYDEGEERNRGNFPPRFSGRQFPNYSSELNVNALELEDSALYLCASSFGESSSEQYFGPGTRLTVT.

This clonotype was detected many times. J is TRBJ2-2 and V is TRBV30; tentatively, D is TRBD2 (6 bases). Germline CDR1 is GTSNPN and CDR2 is SVGIG (reference sequence). CDR3 length equals 13 residues. V lost 3 bases, J lost 6 bases, and 11 bases lay in between. The CDR3 DNA reads as TGTGCCTGGAGGTACGGGGAGGCCGGGGAGCTGTTTTTT. Its protein product is CAWRYGEAGELFF.

This clonotype was seen many times. The J gene is TRBJ2-5, the V gene TRBV5-1; the D gene is possibly TRBD1 (6 bases). The germline V and J ends were trimmed by 1 base and 5 bases, with 12 bases remaining between them. Germline V lookup: CDR1 SGHRS, CDR2 YFSETQ. The CDR3 loop spans 14 amino acids. CDR3 protein: CASSLNGGRETQYF. The CDR3 DNA reads as TGCGCCAGCAGCTTGAATGGGGGCCGGGAGACCCAGTACTTC.

This clonotype was seen only a few times. The rearrangement links TRBV12-3 or TRBV12-4 to TRBJ1-3; tentatively, D is TRBD1 (5 bases). This CDR3 comprises 15 residues. V gave up 3 bases and J gave up 3 bases, with 12 bases separating them. In DNA form, the CDR3 reads TGTGCCAGCAGTTTCCTTTCTGGGGGTGGAAACACCATATATTTT. It yields the protein CASSFLSGGGNTIYF.

This clonotype was recorded many times. The gene calls are TRBV20-1 and TRBJ2-3; 9 bases are shared with TRBD2. The CDR3 runs 15 residues. The V gene's germline CDR1 is DFQATT and CDR2 SNEGSKA (reference sequence). The ends lost 6 bases at V and 2 bases at J; junction bases unmatched: 9. CDR3 protein: CSATRASGDTDTQYF. CDR3 sequence (DNA): TGCAGTGCAACCCGAGCTAGCGGGGACACAGATACGCAGTATTTT.

There are many counts of this clonotype. The CDR3 sequence is CASSLDLGGGANEQFF. The CDR3 DNA reads TGTGCCAGCAGCTTAGATCTCGGTGGGGGGGCCAATGAGCAGTTCTTC. The chain is built from TRBV11-3 and TRBJ2-1, with D possibly TRBD2 on 7 matching bases. In germline, CDR1 is SGHNT, CDR2 YENEEA. V was shortened by 0 bases and J by 6 bases, with 15 bases between the two germline ends. This CDR3 spans 16 amino acids.

This clonotype has only a few counts. One base away lies a much larger clone, so this may be a sequencing read error. The chain joins TRBV12-3 or TRBV12-4 to TRBJ2-2; 11 nucleotides match TRBD2. The length of the CDR3 is 19 residues. Trimming cost V 8 bases and J 4 bases; bases outside gene matches: 18. DNA for the CDR3: TGTGCCAGCTGCCCCTTACGGTTTGGGGGACTAGCGGTCACCGGGGAGCTGTTTTTT. Translation gives CASCPLRFGGLAVTGELFF.

This clonotype occurred many times. This chain links TRBV20-1 with TRBJ2-7; 7 bases agree with TRBD1. Germline CDR1 DFQATT, CDR2 SNEGSKA (reference sequence). The CDR3 length is 16 residues. With V trimmed by 2 bases and J by 2 bases, 12 bases remained unmatched. The CDR3 is CSARPPYRGNPYEQYF. The CDR3 nucleotides are TGCAGTGCTAGACCACCTTACAGGGGTAATCCCTACGAGCAGTACTTC.

This clonotype came up many times. This chain links TRBV20-1 with TRBJ2-6; TRBD1 is a possible D gene (5 bases). There are 16 residues in the CDR3. Germline-derived CDR1 and CDR2 are DFQATT and SNEGSKA (reference sequence). V gave up 4 bases and J gave up 0 bases, with 13 bases separating them. The CDR3 bases are TGCAGTGCTACTCAGGACACCAGCTCTGGGGCCAACGTCCTGACTTTC. Its protein is CSATQDTSSGANVLTF.

This clonotype was seen a few times. The V gene is TRBV5-4, the J gene TRBJ2-3; possible D gene TRBD2, 5 bases. Germline V gives CDR1 SGHNT, CDR2 YYREEE (reference sequence). CDR3 length: 16 amino acids. V was shortened by 0 bases and J by 4 bases, with 15 bases between the two germline ends. Here the CDR3 reads CASSLAVDGIADTQYF. For the CDR3, the DNA is TGTGCCAGCAGCTTGGCCGTGGACGGGATAGCAGATACGCAGTATTTT.

This clonotype was detected ten times or more. V and J are TRBV19 and TRBJ2-3, with D unresolved. This CDR3 region has 14 residues. Trimming left V 6 bases short and J 5 bases short, with 15 bases between. CDR1 is LNHDA and CDR2 is SQIVND in the germline V gene (reference sequence). The chain's CDR3 is CASRRGNKGDTQYF. CDR3 DNA: TGTGCCAGTAGGCGCGGCAACAAGGGAGATACGCAGTATTTT.

There are many counts of this clonotype. The chain uses TRBV20-1 and TRBJ1-1; possibly TRBD1 for D (5 bases). Germline CDR1 reads DFQATT; CDR2 reads SNEGSKA (reference sequence). The CDR3 is 15 amino acids. Trimming stripped 6 bases from V and 0 bases from J, with 17 bases between. This chain's CDR3 is CSAFRDARMNTEAFF. In DNA, the CDR3 is TGCAGTGCCTTCCGGGACGCCCGAATGAACACTGAAGCTTTCTTT.

The chain uses TRBV7-8 and TRBJ1-4; D gene unclear. Trimming cost V 5 bases and J 5 bases, with 6 bases left between them. Germline CDR1 reads SGHVS; CDR2 reads FQNEAQ. This CDR3 comprises 12 residues. CDR3 loop: CASSSQNEKLFF. The CDR3 region has the DNA TGTGCCAGCAGCAGTCAAAATGAAAAACTGTTTTTT.

This clonotype was counted at least ten times. CDR3 in DNA: TGCAGTGCCCCCAGACAGGTTTACTCTGGGGCCAACGTCCTGACTTTC. It codes for CSAPRQVYSGANVLTF. The chain has TRBV20-1 and TRBJ2-6, with TRBD1 as a possible D gene (6 bases). Germline CDR1 and CDR2: DFQATT and SNEGSKA (reference sequence). The CDR3 is made up of 16 amino acids. Trimming took off 6 bases at V and 0 bases at J, with 15 bases between the two ends.

The V call is TRBV4-2, the J call TRBJ2-2; D is unclear. Trimming took 4 bases from V and 7 from J, leaving 10 bases between them. This CDR3 has 13 residues. Looked up from germline, CDR1 is LGHNA and CDR2 is YNFKEQ. In DNA, the CDR3 is TGTGCCAGCAGCCCCGAGCGCGGCGGGGAGCTGTTTTTT. Translation: CASSPERGGELFF.

This clonotype was picked up many times. The chain joins TRBV4-1 to TRBJ2-1; TRBD2 matches at 11 bases. Germline CDR1 reads MGHRA; CDR2 reads YSYEKL. V trimming: 0 bases; J trimming: 7 bases; junction bases outside the gene matches: 8. The CDR3 is 17 amino acids. This CDR3 reads CASSQEAHSGGANEQFF. CDR3 coding DNA: TGCGCCAGCAGCCAAGAGGCGCATAGCGGGGGGGCGAATGAGCAGTTCTTC.

This clonotype was found many times. The chain links TRBV2 to TRBJ2-1; tentatively, D is TRBD2 (5 bases). The CDR3 length is 10 residues. CDR1 and CDR2 (germline): SNHLY, FYNNEI. V was shortened by 6 bases and J by 9 bases, with 6 bases between the two germline ends. Written as DNA, the CDR3 is TGTGCCAGCAGAGAGGGTGAGCAGTTCTTC. Translation: CASREGEQFF.

As regards this clonotype: With a much larger clone just one base away, this may be a read error. The chain employs TRBV5-4 and TRBJ2-5; no clear D. Germline lookup yields CDR1 SGHNT and CDR2 YYREEE (reference sequence). The CDR3 totals 13 residues. The CDR3: CASTLVWEGTQYF. For the CDR3, the DNA is TGTGCCAGCACCTTGGTTTGGGAAGGGACCCAGTACTTC.

The genes are TRBV4-3 and TRBJ2-3; D is uncertain. Trimming stripped 5 bases from V and 0 bases from J, with 9 bases between. The CDR3 is 14 amino acids. The V gene's germline CDR1 is LGHNA and CDR2 YSLEER. The CDR3 DNA is TGCGCCAGCAGCGCGGACGCTAGCACAGATACGCAGTATTTT. Its protein product is CASSADASTDTQYF.

This clonotype was detected many times. The J gene is TRBJ2-3, the V gene TRBV20-1; the match to TRBD2 covers 11 bases. This CDR3 has 16 amino acids. With V trimmed by 6 bases and J by 2 bases, 10 bases remained unmatched. Germline V gene lookup returns CDR1 DFQATT and CDR2 SNEGSKA (reference sequence). The CDR3 loop is CSAKIFSGGATDTQYF. The DNA for the CDR3 is TGCAGTGCCAAAATATTTAGCGGGGGGGCCACAGATACGCAGTATTTT.

This clonotype was picked up many times. The rearrangement uses TRBV3-1 and TRBJ2-3, with 12 bases fitting TRBD2. With 0 bases clipped from V and 3 bases from J, the junction kept 4 bases outside the gene matches. The CDR3 spans 17 residues. The V gene's germline CDR1 is LGHDT and CDR2 YNNKEL (reference sequence). DNA of the CDR3: TGTGCCAGCAGCCAAGACCGTGGACTAGCGGGGACAGATACGCAGTATTTT. Translating gives CASSQDRGLAGTDTQYF.